A selection of T cell receptor beta chains follows, all from one sample in a study of CD8 T cells in Susac syndrome. MiXCR, applied by TCRdb to the immunoSEQ multiplex PCR reads, yields one record per CDR3 protein. The sample shows 180,000 or so distinct CDR3 sequences, about 95% of them seen only once. What was sequenced was CD4+ T cells from PBMCs. The source of these receptors is a human donor in good health. The CDR3 runs from the conserved cysteine through the conserved F or W. A D gene is named only where the DNA matches it firmly. Clone size is shown for a subset of rows, as once, few, many or a class of expanded clone.

>TRBD2|TRBV12-3/TRBV12-4|-|TRBJ2-1
TGTGCCAGCATCCTAAGGGGACTAGGATACAATGAGCAGTTCTTC
CASILRGLGYNEQFF
>-|TRBV13|-|TRBJ2-1
TGTGCCAGCAGCCTATACAATGAGCAGTTCTTC
CASSLYNEQFF
>-|TRBV9|-|TRBJ2-2
TGTGCCAGCATGATAAAGGGGGGGCTGTTTTTT
CASMIKGGLFF
>-|TRBV29-1|-|TRBJ1-2
TGCAGCGTTACTAGGCCTACACAAAGGGGGTATGGCTACACCTTC
CSVTRPTQRGYGYTF
>-|TRBV6-5|-|TRBJ2-2
TGTGCCAGCAGTTATAGGCTGAACACCGGGGAGCTGTTTTTT
CASSYRLNTGELFF
>-|TRBV7-2|-|TRBJ1-5
TGTGCCAGCAGCCTGGGGCCGGAGCCCCAGCATTTT
CASSLGPEPQHF
>-|TRBV29-1|-|TRBJ2-1
TGCAGCGTTGTGGTTCTCCTAAGGGGTACGTTCTTC
CSVVVLLRGTFF
>-|TRBV30|-|TRBJ1-4
TGTGCCTGGAGTAATGATGGGAGACGGGAAAAACTGTTTTTT
CAWSNDGRREKLFF
>TRBD2|TRBV6-2/TRBV6-3|-|TRBJ2-5
TGTGCCAGCAGTTACACAGCGGGAGACCAAGAGACCCAGTACTTC
CASSYTAGDQETQYF
>-|TRBV20-1|-|TRBJ1-1
TGCAGTGCTAGAGGTCCCGCTGAAGCTTTCTTT
CSARGPAEAFF
>TRBD2|TRBV6-1|once|TRBJ2-2
TGTGCCAGCAGTCCCAGCCAGCCGACTAGCGGGAGAAGGGAGCTGTTTTTT
CASSPSQPTSGRRELFF
>-|TRBV2|once|TRBJ2-7
TGTGCCAGCAGTGTCCTCGCTAGCGTTTCCTACGAGCAGTACTTC
CASSVLASVSYEQYF
>-|TRBV30|-|TRBJ1-2
TGTGCCTGGATTCCACGGGGAGTTCGGGGCTACACCTTC
CAWIPRGVRGYTF
>-|TRBV30|-|TRBJ2-7
TGTGCCTGGAGTCCGAAAAAGTTCTCGAGCAACGAGCAGTACTTC
CAWSPKKFSSNEQYF
>-|TRBV7-8|-|TRBJ2-1
TGTGCCAGCAGCCTCAGGACTAGCGGGACAGGGGGATACAATGAGCAGTTCTTC
CASSLRTSGTGGYNEQFF
>TRBD1|TRBV28|-|TRBJ2-5
TGTGCCAGCAGTTCCGGACAGGGGGCGGTGGAGACCCAGTACTTC
CASSSGQGAVETQYF
>-|TRBV3-1|-|TRBJ2-1
TGTGCCAGCAGCCTTGGGGGAGCTGGTCTCTCTATCTTCTTC
CASSLGGAGLSIFF
>-|TRBV15|-|TRBJ1-3
TGTGCCACCAGCAGGGGTTCTCAGGGGATCTCTGGAAACACCATATATTTT
CATSRGSQGISGNTIYF
>-|TRBV28|-|TRBJ2-5
TGTGCCAGCAGTTTAACAGGGTGGTCCCAAGAGACCCAGTACTTC
CASSLTGWSQETQYF
>TRBD2|TRBV20-1|-|TRBJ2-7
TGCAGTGCGGCCCCCGACGGACTAGCGTCCGAGCAGTACTTC
CSAAPDGLASEQYF
>-|TRBV28|once|TRBJ2-5
TGTGCCAGCAGTTTAGCTCCCGGGACGGTAGAGACCCAGTACTTC
CASSLAPGTVETQYF
>TRBD2|TRBV2|-|TRBJ2-2
TGTGCCAGCATGAGGACTAGCGGCAACACCGGGGAGCTGTTTTTT
CASMRTSGNTGELFF
>-|TRBV20-1|-|TRBJ1-5
TGCAGTGTACCGGGGGGGGCTTATAGCAATCAGCCCCAGCATTTT
CSVPGGAYSNQPQHF
>TRBD2|TRBV29-1|-|TRBJ2-1
TGCAGCGGGATAGCGGGAGGAAAGGGTGAGCAGTTCTTC
CSGIAGGKGEQFF
>-|TRBV27|-|TRBJ2-4
TGTGCCAGCAGTCTACAGGGTATGGCCAAAAACATTCAGTACTTC
CASSLQGMAKNIQYF
>TRBD1|TRBV3-1|few|TRBJ2-7
TGTGCCAGCCGCCGACAGGGTGCCTACGAGCAGTACTTC
CASRRQGAYEQYF
>TRBD2|TRBV9|once|TRBJ2-2
TGTGCCAGCAGCGCCTTACTAGCGACCGGGGAGCTGTTTTTT
CASSALLATGELFF
>TRBD2|TRBV5-1|-|TRBJ2-1
TGCGCCAGCAGCTTGGGTGCTAGCGGGGTCAATGAGCAGTTCTTC
CASSLGASGVNEQFF
>-|TRBV7-2|-|TRBJ2-7
TGTGCCAGCAGCTTAGTCCTTGTCTACGAGCAGTACTTC
CASSLVLVYEQYF
>-|TRBV4-3|-|TRBJ1-4
TGCGCCAGCAGCCAGCTCTCGGGTGCAACTAATGAAAAACTGTTTTTT
CASSQLSGATNEKLFF
>-|TRBV29-1|once|TRBJ2-7
TGCAGCGTGGGGACACTGTCCTACGAGCAGTACTTC
CSVGTLSYEQYF
>TRBD2|TRBV30|-|TRBJ2-1
TGTGCCTGGAATCAAGGCGGGAGTTACAATGAGCAGTTCTTC
CAWNQGGSYNEQFF
>-|TRBV24-1|-|TRBJ2-2
TGTGCCACACCCACAGGCGGGGAGCTGTTTTTT
CATPTGGELFF
>TRBD2|TRBV7-2|-|TRBJ2-5
TGTGCCAGCAGCCCCGGGACTAGTGAGACCCAGTACTTC
CASSPGTSETQYF
>-|TRBV20-1|-|TRBJ1-2
TGCAGTACTAGCCCAAACTATGGCTACACCTTC
CSTSPNYGYTF
>-|TRBV18|-|TRBJ1-1
TGTGCCAGCTCACCCCGCTCGGATGGGGGTTACACTGAAGCTTTCTTT
CASSPRSDGGYTEAFF
>-|TRBV12-3/TRBV12-4|-|TRBJ1-5
TGTGCCAGCAGCCCCGGACCGGACAATCAGCCCCAGCATTTT
CASSPGPDNQPQHF
>-|TRBV27|-|TRBJ1-1
TGTGCCAGCAGTTTGGGGCTATTTGACACTGAAGCTTTCTTT
CASSLGLFDTEAFF
>-|TRBV20-1|-|TRBJ2-1
TGCAGTGCAGACTCCTCAATGGTCTTCAGCTCCTACAATGAGCAGTTCTTC
CSADSSMVFSSYNEQFF
>-|TRBV30|once|TRBJ2-2
TGTGCCTGGAGGGGCCTTTCTAACACCGGGGAGCTGTTTTTT
CAWRGLSNTGELFF
>TRBD2|TRBV12-3/TRBV12-4|-|TRBJ2-2
TGTGCCAGCAGTCCCCAAACCCCCCCAGCGGGAGCCGGGGAGCTGTTTTTT
CASSPQTPPAGAGELFF
>TRBD2|TRBV29-1|-|TRBJ2-1
TGCAGCGTGAAGACCAGACTAGCGGAAAACAATGAGCAGTTCTTC
CSVKTRLAENNEQFF
>-|TRBV19|-|TRBJ2-1
TGTGCCAGTAGTATTTCGGGGAGTTTCATCAATGAGCAGTTCTTC
CASSISGSFINEQFF
>-|TRBV15|-|TRBJ2-1
TGTGCCACCAGCAGAGATCAGGTGGATCGGTCCTACAATGAGCAGTTCTTC
CATSRDQVDRSYNEQFF
>TRBD1|TRBV15|-|TRBJ2-7
TGTGCCACCAGCAGAGGCCGACGGACAGGGGGCCGTTTCGAGCAGTACTTC
CATSRGRRTGGRFEQYF
>-|TRBV2|-|TRBJ2-3
TGTGCCAGCAGTGAGGGGGGAGCGATAGATACGCAGTATTTT
CASSEGGAIDTQYF
>-|TRBV4-3|-|TRBJ2-7
TGCGCCAGCAGCGCCAGCCGGGGTTTATCCGAGCAGTACTTC
CASSASRGLSEQYF
>-|TRBV15|-|TRBJ1-5
TGTGCCACCAGCAGAGAAGCAGGGAGCCCGAATCAGCCCCAGCATTTT
CATSREAGSPNQPQHF
>-|TRBV15|-|TRBJ2-1
TGTGCCACCAGCAGAGGCCTCGGGGCCTACAATGAGCAGTTCTTC
CATSRGLGAYNEQFF
>-|TRBV12-2|-|TRBJ2-3
TGTGCAAGTCGCGACGCCGGGGGATCTCTAATCACAGATACGCAGTATTTT
CASRDAGGSLITDTQYF
>-|TRBV20-1|-|TRBJ2-7
TGCAGTGCTGAGACCCGGGACCCGCGCGAGCAGTACTTC
CSAETRDPREQYF
>-|TRBV20-1|-|TRBJ1-5
TGCAGTGCTATAGAACTGCAGGGTCAGCCCCAGCATTTT
CSAIELQGQPQHF
>-|TRBV7-2|once|TRBJ1-5
TGTGCCAGCACCTATCAGCATCAGCCCCAGCATTTT
CASTYQHQPQHF
>-|TRBV9|-|TRBJ2-1
TGTGCCAGCAGCGGCCTCTCCTACAATGAGCAGTTCTTC
CASSGLSYNEQFF
>TRBD2|TRBV29-1|-|TRBJ2-5
TGCAGCGGCAGACTAGCGGGAGAAGAGACCCAGTACTTC
CSGRLAGEETQYF
>TRBD2|TRBV12-3/TRBV12-4|-|TRBJ2-1
TGTGCCAGCAGCCTAGGGGCTAGCGGGACCTACAATGAGCAGTTCTTC
CASSLGASGTYNEQFF
>-|TRBV28|-|TRBJ2-7
TGTGCCAGCAGGGTCTCCTACGAGCAGTACTTC
CASRVSYEQYF
>-|TRBV20-1|-|TRBJ2-3
TGCAGTGGGGTACTAGCAGGGATAACAGATACGCAGTATTTT
CSGVLAGITDTQYF
>TRBD2|TRBV27|-|TRBJ2-1
TGTGCCAGCAGTTTATATTCGGGTAGCGGGCTCTACAATGAGCAGTTCTTC
CASSLYSGSGLYNEQFF